This T cell receptor (beta chain) was identified in a study of blood T cell repertoires in COVID-19. In the source study's methods: Scientists estimated how many nucleated cells there were by amplifying reference gene primers. The data were produced by immunoSEQ multiplex PCR, yet TCRdb's version contains in-frame clones alone and is incomplete. That table is the source of V, J and clone size, and D and trimming were worked out from the DNA. The sample carries approximately 270,000 clones, 80% to 90% recorded once. Germline CDR1 is MDHEN and CDR2 is SYDVKM. The CDR3 totals 15 residues. Trimming took off 6 bases at V and 3 bases at J, with 18 bases between the two ends.

The origin of this receptor is a woman in her 30s with acute COVID-19. The sample was PBMCs or T cells enriched from blood (not recorded which). The J gene is TRBJ2-7, the V gene TRBV28; D not certain. The CDR3 DNA follows: TGTGCCAGCAGCATTCGCCAGGCTGTAAACTACGAGCAGTACTTC. Its translation is CASSIRQAVNYEQYF.